This section outlines one T cell receptor (beta chain) sequence together with its context. Its antigen target is currently unknown. Nothing much larger sits one base from this clone, and base qualities are not available. To prepare the library, the immunoSEQ multiplex PCR assay was applied. For TCR sequencing, RNA was extracted from every sample and reverse transcribed into cDNA to serve as template. SuperScript III was used to make first-strand cDNA, primed with a 2:1 mix of oligo-dT and random hexamers. A synthetic immune receptor repertoire was used to measure amplification bias, and any remaining bias was corrected computationally. The original methods were these. Raw reads were preprocessed to remove errors, and CDR3 was defined according to IMGT conventions as the region from the conserved cysteine to phenylalanine. Clonality was computed as 1 minus the Shannon entropy, with the entropy normalized by log2 of the number of productive unique TCRs. Whether scalp clones were CD4 or CD8 was inferred by matching scalp TCRbeta sequences against CD4 and CD8 repertoires sorted from blood. TCRdb re-hosts the immuneACCESS table, in-frame sequences only. Its copies lack some clones; in the studies checked, an unresolved V gene accounts for under half of them, and the cause for the rest is not known. V, J and clone size were drawn from that table, and D and trimming were deduced from the DNA. For this sample there are over 8,000 clones; around 63% appear just once. The ten biggest clones cover around 15% of the sample.

Lesional scalp punch biopsies and peripheral blood were collected from alopecia areata patients. Scalp biopsies from humans were placed right away in PAXgene tissue containers for fixation. The CDR3 contains 14 residues, cysteine and phenylalanine counted. CDR3 DNA only is kept here, 42 bases in frame from base 1. In the germline V gene (reference sequence), CDR1 corresponds to LNHDA and CDR2 to SQIVND. The V end loses 5 bases and the J end loses 9 bases, and a stretch of 14 bases separates them. The data are from a study of CD8+ T cells in alopecia areata (dated by TCRdb to the late 2010s). For the study in its entirety: The treated patients took part in an open-label pilot trial in which moderate-to-severe alopecia areata was treated with oral tofacitinib at 5 to 10 mg twice daily. The study used high-throughput TCRbeta sequencing to examine T cell clonal expansion in alopecia areata, in both the C3H/HeJ mouse model and human patients. Human TCRbeta sequencing covered scalp tissue and sorted CD4+ and CD8+ peripheral blood T cells from patchy and totalis/universalis alopecia areata patients and healthy controls. Amplification of TCRbeta CDR3 regions was done by immunoSEQ multiplex PCR using 35 Vbeta forward primers and 13 Jbeta reverse primers. RNA came from the PAXgene miRNA kit for fixed scalp, the miRNeasy kit for PBMCs, and the RNeasy kit for mouse skin. Biopsies were taken from tofacitinib-treated patients at baseline and at 4 and 24 weeks of treatment, and a later scalp biopsy was taken in several of the tofacitinib-treated patients. Patients stayed on tofacitinib for 6 to 18 months and then had 6 months of follow-up off drug so that delayed response and recurrence could be assessed. Clonality in the scalp was compared among normal scalp (n=4), patchy alopecia areata scalp (n=8), and alopecia totalis/universalis scalp (n=8).

Findings and caveats that apply to the study as a whole: Unlike mouse skin, where gammadelta T cells dominate, normal human skin contains resident alphabeta T cells that get sequenced too, which complicates analysis of the scalp TCR repertoire. TCR sequences shared between patients were less clear than in mice, possibly partly because of HLA diversity in the patient population. Compared with normal scalp, lesional scalp had higher clonality and more expanded CD8+ clones, particularly in alopecia totalis/universalis, a pattern that suggests antigenic drive.

Sequencing was carried out using skin. The rearranged chain carries TRBV19 and TRBJ1-6; a tentative D match to TRBD1 spans 6 bases. This clonotype was obtained from a human donor with alopecia areata. The nucleotide sequence is TGTGCCAGTAGTCCGGGACAAGGGGGTTCACCCCTCCACTTT. It specifies CASSPGQGGSPLHF.